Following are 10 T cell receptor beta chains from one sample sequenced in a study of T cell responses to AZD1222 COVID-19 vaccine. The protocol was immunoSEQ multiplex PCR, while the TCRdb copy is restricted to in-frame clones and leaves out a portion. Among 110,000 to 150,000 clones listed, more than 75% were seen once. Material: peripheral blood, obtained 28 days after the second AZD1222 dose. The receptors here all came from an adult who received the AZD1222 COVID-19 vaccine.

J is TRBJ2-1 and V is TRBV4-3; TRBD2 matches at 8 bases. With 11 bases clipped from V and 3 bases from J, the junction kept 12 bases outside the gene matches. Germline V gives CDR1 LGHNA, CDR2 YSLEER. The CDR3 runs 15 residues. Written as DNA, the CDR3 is TGCGCCTCTAAAAGGGAAGCGGGGGTCTACAATGAGCAGTTCTTC. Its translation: CASKREAGVYNEQFF.

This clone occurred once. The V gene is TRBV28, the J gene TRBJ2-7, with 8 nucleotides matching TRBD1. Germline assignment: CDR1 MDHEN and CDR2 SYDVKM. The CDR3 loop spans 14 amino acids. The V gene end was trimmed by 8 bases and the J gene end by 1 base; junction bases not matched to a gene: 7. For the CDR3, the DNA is TGTGCCAGCTCTGCCGGGACAGGATCCTACGAGCAGTACTTC. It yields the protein CASSAGTGSYEQYF.

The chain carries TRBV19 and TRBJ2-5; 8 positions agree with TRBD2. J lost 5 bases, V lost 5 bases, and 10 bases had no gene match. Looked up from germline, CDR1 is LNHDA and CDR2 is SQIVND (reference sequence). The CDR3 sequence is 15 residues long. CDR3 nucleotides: TGTGCCAGTAGTGCCACGGGGGGGCCTTATGAGACCCAGTACTTC. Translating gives CASSATGGPYETQYF. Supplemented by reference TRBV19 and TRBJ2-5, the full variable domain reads DGGITQSPKYLFRKEGQNVTLSCEQNLNHDAMYWYRQDPGQGLRLIYYSQIVNDFQKGDIAEGYSVSREKKESFPLTVTSAQKNPTAFYLCASSATGGPYETQYFGPGTRLLVL.

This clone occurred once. CDR3 in amino acids: CASSRPGTVANTEAFF. The CDR3 coding sequence is TGTGCCAGCAGCCGGCCGGGGACAGTGGCGAACACTGAAGCTTTCTTT. V and J are TRBV28 and TRBJ1-1; the match to TRBD1 covers 7 bases. With V trimmed by 6 bases and J by 1 base, 11 bases remained unmatched. The CDR3 loop spans 16 amino acids. Germline loops: CDR1 MDHEN, CDR2 SYDVKM.

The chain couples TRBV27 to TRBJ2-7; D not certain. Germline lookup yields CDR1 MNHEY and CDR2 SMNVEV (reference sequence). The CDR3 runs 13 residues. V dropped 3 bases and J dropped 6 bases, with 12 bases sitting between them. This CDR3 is CASSFQFSSEQYF. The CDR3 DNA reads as TGTGCCAGCAGTTTCCAATTCAGTAGCGAGCAGTACTTC.

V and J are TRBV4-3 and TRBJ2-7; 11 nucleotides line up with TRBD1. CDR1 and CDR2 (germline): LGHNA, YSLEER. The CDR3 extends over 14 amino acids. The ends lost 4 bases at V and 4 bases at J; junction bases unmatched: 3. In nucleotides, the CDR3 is TGCGCCAGCAGCCCGGGACAGGGGGTGTACGAGCAGTACTTC. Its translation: CASSPGQGVYEQYF.

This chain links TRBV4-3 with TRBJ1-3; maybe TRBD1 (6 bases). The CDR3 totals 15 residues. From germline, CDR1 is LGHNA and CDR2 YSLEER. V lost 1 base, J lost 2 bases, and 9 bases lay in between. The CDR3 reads CASSQGAGAGNTIYF. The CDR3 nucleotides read TGCGCCAGCAGCCAAGGTGCAGGGGCTGGAAACACCATATATTTT.

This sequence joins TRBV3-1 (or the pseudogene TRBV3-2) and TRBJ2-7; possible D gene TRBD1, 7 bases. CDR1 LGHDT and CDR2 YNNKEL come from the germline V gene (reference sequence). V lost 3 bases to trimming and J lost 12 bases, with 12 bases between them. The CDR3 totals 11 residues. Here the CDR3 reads CASSHRQGLYF. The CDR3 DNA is TGTGCCAGCAGCCACCGACAGGGACTGTACTTC.

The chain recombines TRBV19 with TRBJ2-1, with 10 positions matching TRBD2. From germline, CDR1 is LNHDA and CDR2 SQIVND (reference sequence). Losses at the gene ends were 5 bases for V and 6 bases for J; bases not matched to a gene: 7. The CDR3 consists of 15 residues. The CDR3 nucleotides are TGTGCCAGTAGTCCTACTAGCGGGGTTTCCAATGAGCAGTTCTTC. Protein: CASSPTSGVSNEQFF.

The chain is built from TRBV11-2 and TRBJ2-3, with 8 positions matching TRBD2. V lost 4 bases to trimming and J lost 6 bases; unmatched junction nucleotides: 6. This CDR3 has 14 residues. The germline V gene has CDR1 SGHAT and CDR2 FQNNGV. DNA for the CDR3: TGTGCCAGCAGCTGGACTAGCCCGATCGATACGCAGTATTTT. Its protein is CASSWTSPIDTQYF.